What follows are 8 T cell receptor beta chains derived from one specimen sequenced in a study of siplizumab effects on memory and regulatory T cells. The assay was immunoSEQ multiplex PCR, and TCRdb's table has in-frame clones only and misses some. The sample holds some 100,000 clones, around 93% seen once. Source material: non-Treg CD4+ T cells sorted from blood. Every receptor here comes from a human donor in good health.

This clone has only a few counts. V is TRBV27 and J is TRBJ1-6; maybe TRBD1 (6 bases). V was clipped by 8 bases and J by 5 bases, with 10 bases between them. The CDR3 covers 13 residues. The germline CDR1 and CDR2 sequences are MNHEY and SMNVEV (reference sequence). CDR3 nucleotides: TGTGCCAGCCTCGCAGGGGATAATTCACCCCTCCACTTT. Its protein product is CASLAGDNSPLHF.

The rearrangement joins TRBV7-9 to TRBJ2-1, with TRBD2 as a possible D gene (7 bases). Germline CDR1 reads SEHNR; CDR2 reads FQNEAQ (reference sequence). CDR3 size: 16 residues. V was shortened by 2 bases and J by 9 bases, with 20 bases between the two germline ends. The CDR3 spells CASSLSRGGQWGEQFF. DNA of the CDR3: TGTGCCAGCAGCTTAAGTCGCGGGGGCCAGTGGGGTGAGCAGTTCTTC.

CDR3 sequence: CASSATGGTEAFF. DNA for the CDR3: TGTGCCAGCAGCGCGACAGGGGGTACTGAAGCTTTCTTT. This chain joins TRBV7-3 and TRBJ1-1; 9 bases agree with TRBD1. Germline-derived CDR1 and CDR2 are SGHTA and FQGTGA. V lost 5 bases and J lost 5; bases outside the gene matches: 3. This CDR3 has 13 amino acids.

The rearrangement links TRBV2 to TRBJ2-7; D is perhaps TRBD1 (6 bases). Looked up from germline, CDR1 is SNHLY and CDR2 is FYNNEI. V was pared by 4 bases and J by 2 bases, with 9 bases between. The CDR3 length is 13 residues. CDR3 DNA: TGTGCCAGCAGTGGGCAGGGGACCTACGAGCAGTACTTC. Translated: CASSGQGTYEQYF.

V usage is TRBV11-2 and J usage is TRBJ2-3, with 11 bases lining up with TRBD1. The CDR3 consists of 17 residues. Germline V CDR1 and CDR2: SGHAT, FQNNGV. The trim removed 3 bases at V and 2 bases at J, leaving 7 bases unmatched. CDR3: CASSLHGTGGFTDTQYF. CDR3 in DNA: TGTGCCAGCAGCTTGCACGGGACAGGGGGTTTCACAGATACGCAGTATTTT.

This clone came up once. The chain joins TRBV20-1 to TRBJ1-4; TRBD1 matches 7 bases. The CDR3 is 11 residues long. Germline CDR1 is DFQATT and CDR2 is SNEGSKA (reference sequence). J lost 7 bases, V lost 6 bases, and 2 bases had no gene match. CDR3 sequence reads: CSANRGEKLFF. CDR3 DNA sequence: TGCAGTGCCAACAGGGGTGAAAAACTGTTTTTT.

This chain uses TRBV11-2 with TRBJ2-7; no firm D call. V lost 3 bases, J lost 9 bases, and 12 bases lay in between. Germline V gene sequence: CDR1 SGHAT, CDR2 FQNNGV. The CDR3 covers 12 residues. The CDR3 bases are TGTGCCAGCAGCTTTGAAGGGAAACGGCAGTACTTC. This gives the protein CASSFEGKRQYF.

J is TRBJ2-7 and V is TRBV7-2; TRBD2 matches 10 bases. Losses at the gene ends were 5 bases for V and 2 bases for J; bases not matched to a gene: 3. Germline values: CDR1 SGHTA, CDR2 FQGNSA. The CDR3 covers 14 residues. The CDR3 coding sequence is TGTGCCAGCAGCGCTAGCGGGGGCCCCTACGAGCAGTACTTC. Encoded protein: CASSASGGPYEQYF.